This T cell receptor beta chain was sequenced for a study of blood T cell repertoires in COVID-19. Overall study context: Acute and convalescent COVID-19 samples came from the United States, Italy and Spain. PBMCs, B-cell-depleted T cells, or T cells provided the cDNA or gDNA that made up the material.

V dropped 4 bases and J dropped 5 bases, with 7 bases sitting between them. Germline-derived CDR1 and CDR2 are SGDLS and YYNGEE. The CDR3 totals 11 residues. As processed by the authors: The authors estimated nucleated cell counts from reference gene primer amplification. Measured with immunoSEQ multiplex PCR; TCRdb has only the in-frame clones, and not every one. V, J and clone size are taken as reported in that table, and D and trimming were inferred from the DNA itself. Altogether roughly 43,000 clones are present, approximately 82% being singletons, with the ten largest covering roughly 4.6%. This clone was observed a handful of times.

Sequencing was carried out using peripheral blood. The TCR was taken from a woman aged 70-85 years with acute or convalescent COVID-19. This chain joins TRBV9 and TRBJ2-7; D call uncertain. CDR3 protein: CASSRTHEQYF. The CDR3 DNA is TGTGCCAGCAGCCGAACACACGAGCAGTACTTC. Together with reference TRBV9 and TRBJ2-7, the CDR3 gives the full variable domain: DSGVTQTPKHLITATGQRVTLRCSPRSGDLSVYWYQQSLDQGLQFLIQYYNGEERAKGNILERFSAQQFPDLHSELNLSSLELGDSALYFCASSRTHEQYFGPGTRLTVT.